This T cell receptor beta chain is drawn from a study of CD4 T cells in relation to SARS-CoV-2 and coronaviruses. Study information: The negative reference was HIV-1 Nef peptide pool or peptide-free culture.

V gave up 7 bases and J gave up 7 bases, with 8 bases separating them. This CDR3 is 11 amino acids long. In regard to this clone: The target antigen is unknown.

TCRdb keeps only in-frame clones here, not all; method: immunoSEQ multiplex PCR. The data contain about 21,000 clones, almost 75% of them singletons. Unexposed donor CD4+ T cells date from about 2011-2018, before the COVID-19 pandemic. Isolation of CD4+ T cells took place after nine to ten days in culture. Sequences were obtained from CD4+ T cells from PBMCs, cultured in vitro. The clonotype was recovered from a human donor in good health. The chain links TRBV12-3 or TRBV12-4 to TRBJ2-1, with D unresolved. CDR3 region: CASKDRNEQFF. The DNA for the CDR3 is TGTGCCAGCAAAGATAGGAATGAGCAGTTCTTC.